Listed below are T cell receptor beta chains from one sample, sequenced in a study of CD8 T cells in Susac syndrome. TCRdb fed the immunoSEQ multiplex PCR reads into MiXCR, producing one record per CDR3 protein. In the table there are about 150,000 distinct CDR3 sequences, approximately 95% of which are singletons. The sequencing input was CD4+ T cells from PBMCs. The source is a human donor with Susac syndrome. The CDR3 runs from the conserved cysteine through the conserved F or W. D genes are given only for firm matches. A row's size may be missing; if present it is once, few, many or a size class.

TRBV5-6	-	TRBJ2-5	-	TGTGCCAGCAGCTTGGGCTGGGGCTGGGAGACCCAGTACTTC	CASSLGWGWETQYF
TRBV29-1	once	TRBJ2-1	-	TGCAGCGTTGCTTCTGTCGGACTGCAGTTCTTC	CSVASVGLQFF
TRBV27	once	TRBJ2-4	TRBD1	TGTGCCAGCAGTTTATTGGGACAGGAGGCCAAAAACATTCAGTACTTC	CASSLLGQEAKNIQYF
TRBV7-9	-	TRBJ1-2	TRBD1	TGTGCCAGCACAGGACAGGGGCTCCTACGGTATGGCTACACCTTC	CASTGQGLLRYGYTF
TRBV4-3	-	TRBJ1-1	-	TGCGCCAGCAGCCGGAAGCGGGGAACTGAAGCTTTCTTT	CASSRKRGTEAFF
TRBV15	-	TRBJ1-5	-	TGTGCCACCAGCAGAGAGACAGCGACATACTCGCCCCAGCATTTT	CATSRETATYSPQHF
TRBV28	-	TRBJ1-1	-	TGTGCCAGCAGCAACGGGATTCAAGCTTTCTTT	CASSNGIQAFF
TRBV7-2	-	TRBJ2-7	-	TGTGCCAGCAGACCGCCAGGGTTTGAGTACGAGCAGTACTTC	CASRPPGFEYEQYF
TRBV29-1	-	TRBJ1-1	-	TGCAGCGTTGAACTGGCAGTAAACACTGAAGCTTTCTTT	CSVELAVNTEAFF
TRBV5-1	-	TRBJ1-1	-	TGCGCCAGCACCCGGGGGCAGGGACATGAAGCTTTCTTT	CASTRGQGHEAFF
TRBV29-1	-	TRBJ2-5	TRBD1	TGCAGCGTTGTGGGGGACAGGGGTCAAAAGACCCAGTACTTC	CSVVGDRGQKTQYF
TRBV29-1	-	TRBJ1-1	TRBD1	TGCAGCGTTACAGGACAGGGGATCACTGAAGCTTTCTTT	CSVTGQGITEAFF
TRBV20-1	-	TRBJ2-1	-	TGCAGTGCTAACCCGGGGTTGCTCTACAATGAGCAGTTCTTC	CSANPGLLYNEQFF
TRBV20-1	-	TRBJ2-1	-	TGCAGTGCTAGAGGCCAACTCAATGAGCAGTTCTTC	CSARGQLNEQFF
TRBV25-1	-	TRBJ2-7	-	TGTGCCAGCAGTGATACGAGGGGATCCTACGAGCAGTACTTC	CASSDTRGSYEQYF
TRBV15	-	TRBJ2-6	-	TGTGCCACCAGCAGAGTCAGGGCCAGCTCTGGGGCCAACGTCCTGACTTTC	CATSRVRASSGANVLTF
TRBV18	-	TRBJ1-3	-	TGTGCCAGCTCACGCAGGGAGGACACCATATATTTT	CASSRREDTIYF
TRBV9	-	TRBJ1-1	TRBD1	TGTGCCAGCAGCGTAACAGGGGTTGGGTCTGAAGCTTTCTTT	CASSVTGVGSEAFF
TRBV28	-	TRBJ2-1	TRBD2	TGTGCCACCCTCCTAGCGGGAGTCTACAATGAGCAGTTCTTC	CATLLAGVYNEQFF
TRBV15	-	TRBJ2-4	-	TGTGCCACCAGCAGAGATTCCGAACCCAACGCCAAAAACATTCAGTACTTC	CATSRDSEPNAKNIQYF
TRBV20-1	-	TRBJ1-1	TRBD1	TGCAGTGCTAGACCGGGACAGGGGAAAAGGGACACTGAAGCTTTCTTT	CSARPGQGKRDTEAFF
TRBV11-2	-	TRBJ1-1	-	TGTGCCAGCAGCTACACAACACAAACTGAAGCTTTCTTT	CASSYTTQTEAFF
TRBV3-1	-	TRBJ2-5	-	TGTGCCAGCAGCCAAAACGCGGGTCGCCAAGAGACCCAGTACTTC	CASSQNAGRQETQYF
TRBV4-1	once	TRBJ2-7	TRBD1	TGCGCCAGCAGCCAGTCTTGGGTAAGCTACTCCGGGACAGACGAGCAGTACTTC	CASSQSWVSYSGTDEQYF
TRBV30	-	TRBJ2-7	-	TGTGCCTGGAAGAGGCAGGGGACCAACGAGCAGTACTTC	CAWKRQGTNEQYF
TRBV29-1	-	TRBJ1-2	TRBD1	TGCAGCGTTCTAGGGACAGGGGATGGCTACACCTTC	CSVLGTGDGYTF
TRBV25-1	-	TRBJ1-1	-	TGTGCCAGCCTCGGATTCATGAACACTGAAGCTTTCTTT	CASLGFMNTEAFF
TRBV27	-	TRBJ2-3	-	TGTGCCAGCCTGAGACGGGGGCTAACTGGCACAGATACGCAGTATTTT	CASLRRGLTGTDTQYF
TRBV18	-	TRBJ1-1	-	TGTGCCAGCTCACCACTGGGGGCGGGGGGCCCGACTGAAGCTTTCTTT	CASSPLGAGGPTEAFF
TRBV11-1	-	TRBJ1-5	-	TGTGCCAGCAGCCCCGGCAGATATCAGCCCCAGCATTTT	CASSPGRYQPQHF
TRBV18	-	TRBJ2-2	-	TGTGCCAGCTCACCAACTGGGAGAAACACCGGGGAGCTGTTTTTT	CASSPTGRNTGELFF
TRBV7-2	-	TRBJ2-1	-	TGTGCCAGCAGCTTTAACCCTAGAATCGGGAATGAGCAGTTCTTC	CASSFNPRIGNEQFF
TRBV30	-	TRBJ2-1	TRBD2	TGTGCCTGGAGTGTACTAGCGGGCTCCCCAGAGTTCTTC	CAWSVLAGSPEFF
TRBV10-3	-	TRBJ2-6	-	TGTGCCGCCCAAGACTCTGGGGCCAACGTCCTGACTTTC	CAAQDSGANVLTF
TRBV20-1	-	TRBJ1-1	-	TGCAGTGTTCGGGTAGGGAACACTGAAGCTTTCTTT	CSVRVGNTEAFF
TRBV11-3	few	TRBJ2-3	-	TGTGCCAGCAGCTGGGCCTCCCCCACAGATACGCAGTATTTT	CASSWASPTDTQYF
TRBV20-1	-	TRBJ2-1	TRBD2	TGCAGTGCTAGTCCCAGCGGGAGATCAGAGCAGTTCTTC	CSASPSGRSEQFF
TRBV18	-	TRBJ2-7	-	TGTGCCAGCTCACCATCCACAGACGAGCAGTACTTC	CASSPSTDEQYF
TRBV20-1	-	TRBJ2-1	-	TGCAGTGCTCGGGGACCGAACCACAATGAGCAGTTCTTC	CSARGPNHNEQFF
TRBV7-9	once	TRBJ2-5	TRBD1	TGTGCCAGCAGCTTAGGGACAGGTCTTTTAGCTTTTCAAGAGACCCAGTACTTC	CASSLGTGLLAFQETQYF
TRBV20-1	-	TRBJ1-1	-	TGCAGTGGGGGGGCAGGGGATGTGAACACTGAAGCTTTCTTT	CSGGAGDVNTEAFF
TRBV9	-	TRBJ2-5	-	TGTGCCAGCAGCGTAGTGCCACAAGAGACCCAGTACTTC	CASSVVPQETQYF
TRBV24-1	-	TRBJ2-1	-	TGTGCCACCCGCCGGGGCGATGAGCAGTTCTTC	CATRRGDEQFF
TRBV24-1	once	TRBJ2-4	-	TGTGCCACCCAAGAGCCAGGGATTAACATTCAGTACTTC	CATQEPGINIQYF
TRBV28	-	TRBJ2-3	TRBD2	TGTGCCAGCAGCCCAACTAGCGGGTCTAGCACAGATACGCAGTATTTT	CASSPTSGSSTDTQYF
TRBV15	-	TRBJ2-3	TRBD2	TGTGCCACCAGCATCGGCGGGGGAATCACAGATACGCAGTATTTT	CATSIGGGITDTQYF
TRBV12-3/TRBV12-4	-	TRBJ1-2	-	TGTGCCAGCACCCCCCGAGGGACTTTCTATGGCTACACCTTC	CASTPRGTFYGYTF
TRBV2	-	TRBJ1-5	-	TGTGCCAGCAGTGAAGGTCACAGGGGCAATCAGCCCCAGCATTTT	CASSEGHRGNQPQHF
TRBV20-1	-	TRBJ2-7	-	TGCAGTGCTACGGGGTCGGGCTACGAGCAGTACTTC	CSATGSGYEQYF
TRBV6-5	few	TRBJ2-1	TRBD2	TGTGCCAGCAGTTTCCCAATGACTACCGGGAGGGCAGGGAATGAGCAGTTCTTC	CASSFPMTTGRAGNEQFF
TRBV5-4	-	TRBJ1-1	-	TGTGCCAGCAGCTCTGCCCAGGGAAAGAACACTGAAGCTTTCTTT	CASSSAQGKNTEAFF
TRBV7-2	-	TRBJ2-2	-	TGTGCCAGCAGCTTAGCGGGACTCACCGGGGAGCTGTTTTTT	CASSLAGLTGELFF
TRBV7-2	once	TRBJ2-5	-	TGTGCCAGCAGCTTATCTTTCACCGGGGAGACCCAGTACTTC	CASSLSFTGETQYF